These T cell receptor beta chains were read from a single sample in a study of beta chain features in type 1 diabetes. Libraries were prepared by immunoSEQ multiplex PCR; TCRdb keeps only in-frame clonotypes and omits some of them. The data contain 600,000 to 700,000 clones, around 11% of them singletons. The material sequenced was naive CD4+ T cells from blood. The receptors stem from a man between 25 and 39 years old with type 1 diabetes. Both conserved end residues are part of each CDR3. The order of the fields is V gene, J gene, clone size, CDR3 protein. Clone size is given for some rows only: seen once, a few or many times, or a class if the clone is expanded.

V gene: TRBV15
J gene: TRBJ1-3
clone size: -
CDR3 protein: CATSRDLGVGNTIYF

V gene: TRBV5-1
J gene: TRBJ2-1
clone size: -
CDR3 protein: CASSLGQHSNEQFF

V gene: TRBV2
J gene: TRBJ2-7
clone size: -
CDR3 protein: CASSEDLYEQYF

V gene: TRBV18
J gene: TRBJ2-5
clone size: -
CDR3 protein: CASSPLGETQYF

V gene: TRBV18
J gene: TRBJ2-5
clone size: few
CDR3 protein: CASSPPLETQYF

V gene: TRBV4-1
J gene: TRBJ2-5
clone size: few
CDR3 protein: CASSQGVRGETQYF

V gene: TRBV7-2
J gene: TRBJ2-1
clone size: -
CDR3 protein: CASSTPGTAYNEQFF

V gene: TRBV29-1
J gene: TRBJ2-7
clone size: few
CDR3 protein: CSVTTLMEQYF

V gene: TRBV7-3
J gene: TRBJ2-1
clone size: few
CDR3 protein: CASSLGTVYNEQFF

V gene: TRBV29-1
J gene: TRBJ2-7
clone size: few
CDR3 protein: CSATAGWAEEQYF

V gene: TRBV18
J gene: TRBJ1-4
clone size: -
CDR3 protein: CASSPRGPTNEKLFF

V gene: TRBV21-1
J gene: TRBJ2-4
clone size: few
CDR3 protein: CASSPWTGKAKNIQYF

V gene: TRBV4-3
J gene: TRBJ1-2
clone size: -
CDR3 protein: CASSQDGETGYTF

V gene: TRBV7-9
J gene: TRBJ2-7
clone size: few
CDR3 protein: CASGGYQTYEQYF

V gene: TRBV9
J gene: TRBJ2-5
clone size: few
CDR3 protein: CASSDRLAIQETQYF

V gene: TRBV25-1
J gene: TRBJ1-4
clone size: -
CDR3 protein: CASSEYTGADEKLFF

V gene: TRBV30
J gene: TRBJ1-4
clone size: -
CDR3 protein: CAWSEGGGEKLFF

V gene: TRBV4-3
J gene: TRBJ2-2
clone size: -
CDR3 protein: CASSQDLLAGPGELFF

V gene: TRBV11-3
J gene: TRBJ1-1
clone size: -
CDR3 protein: CASSLVTEAFF

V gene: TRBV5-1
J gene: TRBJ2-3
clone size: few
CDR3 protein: CASSLGRGSTDTQYF

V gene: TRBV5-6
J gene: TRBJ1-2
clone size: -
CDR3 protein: CASSLPGRVGGYTF

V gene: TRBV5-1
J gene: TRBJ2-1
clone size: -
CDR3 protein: CASSSGPNEQFF

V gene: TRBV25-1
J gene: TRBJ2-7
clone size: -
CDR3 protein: CASSGGPGIAYEQYF